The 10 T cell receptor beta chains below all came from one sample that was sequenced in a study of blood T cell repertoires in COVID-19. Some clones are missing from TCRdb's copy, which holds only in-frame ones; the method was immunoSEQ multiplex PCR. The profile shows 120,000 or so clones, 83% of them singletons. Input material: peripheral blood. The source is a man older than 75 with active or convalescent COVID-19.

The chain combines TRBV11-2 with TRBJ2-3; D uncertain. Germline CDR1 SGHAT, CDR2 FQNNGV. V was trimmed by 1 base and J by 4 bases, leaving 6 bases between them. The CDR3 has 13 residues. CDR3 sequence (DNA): TGTGCCAGCAGCTTAGTCTCTGCAGATACGCAGTATTTT. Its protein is CASSLVSADTQYF.

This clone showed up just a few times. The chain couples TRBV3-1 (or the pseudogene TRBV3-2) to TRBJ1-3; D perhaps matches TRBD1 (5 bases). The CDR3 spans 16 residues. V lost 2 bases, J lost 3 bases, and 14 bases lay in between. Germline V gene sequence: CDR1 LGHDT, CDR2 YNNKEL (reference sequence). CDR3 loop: CASSQPGLSNGNTIYF. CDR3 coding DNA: TGTGCCAGCAGCCAACCGGGACTCAGTAATGGAAACACCATATATTTT.

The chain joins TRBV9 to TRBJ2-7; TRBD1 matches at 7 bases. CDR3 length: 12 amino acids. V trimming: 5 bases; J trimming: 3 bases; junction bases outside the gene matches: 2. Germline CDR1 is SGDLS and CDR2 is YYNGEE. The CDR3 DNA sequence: TGTGCCAGCAGTTCAGGGGGCTACGAGCAGTACTTC. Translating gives CASSSGGYEQYF.

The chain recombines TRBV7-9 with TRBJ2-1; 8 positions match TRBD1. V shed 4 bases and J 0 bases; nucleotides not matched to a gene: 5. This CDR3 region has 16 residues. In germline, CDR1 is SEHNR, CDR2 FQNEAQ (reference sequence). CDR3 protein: CASSSGQGSSYNEQFF. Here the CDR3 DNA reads TGTGCCAGCAGCTCAGGACAGGGCAGCTCCTACAATGAGCAGTTCTTC.

CDR3 region: CASSLAPVSNSPLHF. In DNA form, the CDR3 reads TGTGCCAGCAGCTTAGCACCGGTGTCTAATTCACCCCTCCACTTT. The chain is built from TRBV11-2 and TRBJ1-6, with D uncertain. This CDR3 is 15 amino acids long. Looked up from germline, CDR1 is SGHAT and CDR2 is FQNNGV. The V gene lost 1 base and the J gene lost 6 bases, with 10 bases spanning the gap.

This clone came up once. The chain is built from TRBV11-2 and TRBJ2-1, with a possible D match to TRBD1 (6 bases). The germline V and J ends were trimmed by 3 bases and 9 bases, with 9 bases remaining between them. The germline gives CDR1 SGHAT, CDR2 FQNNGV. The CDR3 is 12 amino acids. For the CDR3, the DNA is TGTGCCAGCAGCTTCCAGGGGCTTGAGCAGTTCTTC. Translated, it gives CASSFQGLEQFF.

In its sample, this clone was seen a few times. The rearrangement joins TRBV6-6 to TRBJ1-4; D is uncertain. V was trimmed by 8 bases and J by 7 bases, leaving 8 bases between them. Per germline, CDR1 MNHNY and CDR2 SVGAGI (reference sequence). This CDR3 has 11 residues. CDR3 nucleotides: TGTGCCAGCTGGCACGCTGAAAAACTGTTTTTT. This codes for CASWHAEKLFF.

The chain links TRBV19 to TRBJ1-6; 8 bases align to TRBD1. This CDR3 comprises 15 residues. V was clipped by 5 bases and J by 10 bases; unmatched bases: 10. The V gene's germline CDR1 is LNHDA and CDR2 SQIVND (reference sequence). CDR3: CASSSWTGQGSPLHF. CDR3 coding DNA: TGTGCCAGTAGTTCTTGGACAGGGCAAGGCTCACCCCTCCACTTT.

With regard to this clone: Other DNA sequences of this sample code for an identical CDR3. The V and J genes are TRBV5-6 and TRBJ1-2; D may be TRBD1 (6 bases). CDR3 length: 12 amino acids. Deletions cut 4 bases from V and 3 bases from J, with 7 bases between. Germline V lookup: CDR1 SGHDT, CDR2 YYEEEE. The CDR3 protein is CASSPGDYGYTF. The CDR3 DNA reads TGTGCCAGCAGCCCAGGGGACTATGGCTACACCTTC.

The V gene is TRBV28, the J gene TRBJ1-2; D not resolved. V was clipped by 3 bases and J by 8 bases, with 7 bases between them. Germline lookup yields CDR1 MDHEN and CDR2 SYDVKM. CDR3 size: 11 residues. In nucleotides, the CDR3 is TGTGCCAGCAGTTTCCTGAGGGGCTACACCTTC. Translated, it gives CASSFLRGYTF.